This T cell receptor (beta chain) was sequenced in a study of Ad26.COV2.S vaccination and SARS-CoV-2 variants. Study at large: Intramuscular Ad26.COV2.S at 5x10^10 or 1x10^11 viral particles.

Worth noting for this clone: Its antigen is unidentified. A read error may produce the germline difference seen at one junction end.

Study findings and constraints: Analytic work on TCR breadth and depth might have understated the full extent of total T cell responses.

Produced via immunoSEQ multiplex PCR; TCRdb's table is partial and in-frame only. The sample has nearly 400,000 clones, around nine tenths seen once. This sample's treatment: roughly 18 received Ad26.COV2.S at low or high dose, single or two shots; 5 received placebo; per-sample allocation not given. Samples were taken on day 63 after the first vaccine or placebo injection. At a Boston site, the person donating was an adult of 18-55 years. As its vector, the vaccine had Ad26, which expressed Wuhan-strain SARS-CoV-2 spike. Germline loops: CDR1 LGHDT, CDR2 YNNKEL (reference sequence). This CDR3 comprises 17 residues.

This sequence was found in a person between 18 and 59 years old who received the Ad26.COV2.S COVID-19 vaccine or a placebo. The chain uses TRBV3-1 (or the pseudogene TRBV3-2) and TRBJ2-1, with 8 positions matching TRBD2. Here the sequenced sample was peripheral blood, taken in a trial of Ad26.COV2.S vaccine versus placebo. The CDR3 is CASTQRGGRGVSHEQFF. CDR3 nucleotides: TGTGCCAGCACCCAACGGGGGGGGCGCGGGGTTTCCCATGAGCAGTTCTTC.